Each of the 10 T cell receptor beta chains below was sequenced from the same sample in a study of blood T cell repertoires in COVID-19. Generated by immunoSEQ multiplex PCR, the TCRdb table keeps only in-frame clones and is missing some. Among around 240,000 clones listed, about 85% were seen once. Sequencing used peripheral blood. The receptor source for this set is a man aged 40-55 years with acute or convalescent COVID-19.

The CDR3 here is CASTEGTDNSPLHF. The CDR3 region has the DNA TGTGCCAGCACCGAGGGGACAGATAATTCACCCCTCCACTTT. The genes are TRBV6-5 and TRBJ1-6, with 7 positions matching TRBD1. The V gene end was trimmed by 7 bases and the J gene end by 5 bases; junction bases not matched to a gene: 5. Germline-derived CDR1 and CDR2 are MNHEY and SVGAGI. The CDR3 covers 14 residues.

The chain couples TRBV25-1 to TRBJ1-4; weak D call: TRBD1 (6 bases). The V and J ends lost 6 bases and 3 bases respectively, with 17 bases between them. Germline lookup yields CDR1 MGHDK and CDR2 SYGVNS. This CDR3 has 16 amino acids. The CDR3, as DNA: TGTGCCAGCAGGGGAAACAGGGCCGGGCCTAATGAAAAACTGTTTTTT. This sequence encodes CASRGNRAGPNEKLFF.

V usage is TRBV28 and J usage is TRBJ2-7; possible D gene TRBD2, 6 bases. V was clipped by 1 base and J by 5 bases, with 12 bases between them. Germline lookup yields CDR1 MDHEN and CDR2 SYDVKM. There are 14 residues in the CDR3. The CDR3, as DNA: TGTGCCAGCAGTTTATCGGGGGTTAACGACGAGCAGTACTTC. Amino acid sequence: CASSLSGVNDEQYF.

The table lists this clone with a few counts. This chain connects TRBV27 to TRBJ1-6; 9 bases line up with TRBD1. Germline loops: CDR1 MNHEY, CDR2 SMNVEV (reference sequence). The CDR3 runs to 19 residues. Trimming at V came to 7 bases and at J to 0 bases, leaving 13 bases not matched to a gene. The CDR3 here is CASTRTGQGLNSYNSPLHF. The DNA of the CDR3 is TGTGCCAGCACCCGGACGGGACAGGGTCTTAACTCCTATAATTCACCCCTCCACTTT.

The gene calls are TRBV9 and TRBJ2-2; D is possibly TRBD1 (6 bases). This CDR3 comprises 16 residues. Trimming removed 4 bases at V and 4 bases at J, with 17 bases between. Germline V gene lookup returns CDR1 SGDLS and CDR2 YYNGEE. CDR3 region: CASSPLVGTPTGELFF. Here the CDR3 DNA reads TGTGCCAGCAGCCCCCTCGTCGGGACACCCACCGGGGAGCTGTTTTTT. The full variable domain, in which reference TRBV9 and TRBJ2-2 provide the parts outside the CDR3, is DSGVTQTPKHLITATGQRVTLRCSPRSGDLSVYWYQQSLDQGLQFLIQYYNGEERAKGNILERFSAQQFPDLHSELNLSSLELGDSALYFCASSPLVGTPTGELFFGEGSRLTVL.

The V gene is TRBV4-3, the J gene TRBJ2-6; D unresolved. Trimming removed 4 bases at V and 2 bases at J, with 9 bases between. Germline V lookup: CDR1 LGHNA, CDR2 YSLEER. CDR3 length: 15 amino acids. The CDR3 loop is CASSRGVAGANVLTF. The CDR3 DNA reads as TGCGCCAGCAGCCGTGGAGTGGCTGGGGCCAACGTCCTGACTTTC.

This chain connects TRBV2 to TRBJ2-2; possibly TRBD1 for D (5 bases). Germline V lookup: CDR1 SNHLY, CDR2 FYNNEI. The CDR3 length is 12 residues. The V end was cut by 6 bases, the J end by 3 bases, with 5 bases between. CDR3 region: CASSRDTGELFF. The CDR3 nucleotides are TGTGCCAGCAGCAGGGACACCGGGGAGCTGTTTTTT.

The CDR3 loop is CASSVGGSNTDTQYF. The CDR3 nucleotides read TGTGCCAGCAGCGTAGGAGGCAGTAACACAGATACGCAGTATTTT. The gene calls are TRBV9 and TRBJ2-3; D gene unclear. V was cut by 0 bases and J by 2 bases, with 10 bases left in between. CDR3 length: 15 residues. Germline loops: CDR1 SGDLS, CDR2 YYNGEE.

The chain is built from TRBV3-1 (or the pseudogene TRBV3-2) and TRBJ1-1, with a possible D match to TRBD1 (6 bases). The CDR3 runs to 13 residues. The ends were cut back, 1 base at V and 5 bases at J, with 8 bases in the middle. Germline V gene lookup returns CDR1 LGHDT and CDR2 YNNKEL (reference sequence). CDR3 in DNA: TGTGCCAGCAGCCAAGGGGGGCTGACTGAAGCTTTCTTT. Translated, it gives CASSQGGLTEAFF.

The CDR3 protein is CASSLTYRGLSTNEKLFF. The CDR3 bases are TGCGCCAGCAGCCTAACTTACAGGGGGCTGTCAACTAATGAAAAACTGTTTTTT. The V and J genes are TRBV5-1 and TRBJ1-4; 9 bases map to TRBD1. The junction had 10 bases not matched to a gene; V was cut back by 4 bases and J by 0 bases. The length of the CDR3 is 18 residues. Germline CDR1 reads SGHRS; CDR2 reads YFSETQ.